The present entry profiles one T cell receptor beta chain with its context. Its antigen is unknown. One base away there is no much larger clone; base qualities are not given. The sample belongs to a study of T cell responses to AZD1222 COVID-19 vaccine (dated by TCRdb to the early 2020s). Background on the whole study: TCR sequencing covered roughly 230 trial participants: 200 to 210 given two doses of AZD1222 and about 26 given two doses of MenACWY control vaccine. Trial participants were enrolled into age subgroups of 18-55, 56-69 and 70-plus years, which contained roughly 140, 27 and 60 TCR-sequenced participants, respectively. What the work shows at the level of the full study, not this receptor alone: Conclusions about previously exposed vaccinees are limited because only six or seven AZD1222 recipients were SARS-CoV-2 seropositive at baseline. In the small 56-69-year group, the increase in depth fell short of significance, most likely because of low power. Vaccine-associated CD4 TCRs spanned the whole spike protein, with dominant responses in regions 160-218 and 743-854. No day 14 peak-response samples were available, so repertoires were characterized only after the peak T cell response. Most participants were white British and females outnumbered males, and the authors suggested that clonal diversity may have been underestimated. Reportedly, close to half of the unique spike-specific TCRs recognized epitopes lying outside the regions that are mutated in the B.1.351 and B.1.1.7 variants. After two AZD1222 doses, both the breadth and the depth of spike-specific TCRs were significantly higher than at day 0 and than in MenACWY recipients.

The CDR3 measures 13 amino acids from cysteine to phenylalanine. Only CDR3 DNA is held: 39 bases, read in frame from base 1. The germline V gene encodes CDR1 SGHNT and CDR2 YENEEA. V is cut back by 7 bases and J by 2 bases, with 2 bases in the junction unmatched. The time point label corresponds to: about 28 days (+/-7) after the second vaccine dose. Because spike-specific TCR depth and breadth did not differ between the two schedules, AZD1222 recipients who got a second dose at roughly 4 weeks were pooled with those who got a second dose at roughly 12 weeks. Samples from vaccinated people were obtained from the UK trials COV001 and COV002, which included a single-blind randomized controlled phase 2/3 trial of AZD1222 (ChAdOx1 nCoV-19) in healthy adults. For TCRbeta chain sequencing, PBMC samples were collected from trial participants at day 0 and at day 28 after the second dose. The CDR3 regions of human TCRbeta chains were analyzed by immunosequencing. On the authors' methods: Repertoire TCRs were checked for matches against a reference library of SARS-CoV-2-specific TCRs that had been generated using the MIRA antigen-specificity platform. Breadth was defined as the fraction of unique TCRs that were SARS-CoV-2-associated. Depth was defined as the fraction of total T cells that were SARS-CoV-2-associated. Using the MIRA data, each spike-specific TCR was mapped to the spike region that the TCR reacts to and placed in a CD4 or CD8 class. Log10-transformed breadth and depth values were compared by one-way ANOVA with Sidak's multiple comparisons tests. Not all clones reach the TCRdb copy of this immuneACCESS table, which keeps in-frame sequences only. Checked studies attribute under half of the gap to unresolved V genes and leave the rest unexplained. D and trimming come from the DNA, and the V and J calls and clone size come from that table. This sample gives more than 90,000 clones in total; approximately 90% of them show up just once. The ten largest clones add up to about 7.4% of the sample.

The sequence links TRBV11-3 to TRBJ2-7, and 10 bases in between align with TRBD1. The receptor was isolated from an adult who received the AZD1222 COVID-19 vaccine. The material was peripheral blood, obtained 28 days after the second AZD1222 dose. The CDR3 protein sequence reads: CASTGQGPYEQYF. The bases read TGTGCCAGCACGGGACAGGGGCCCTACGAGCAGTACTTC.